One T cell receptor (beta chain) is described in this entry. Its antigen is not known. CDR1 and CDR2 (germline): SGHTA, FQGNSA. The CDR3 length is 16 residues. Trimming removed 5 bases at V and 1 base at J, with 14 bases between. The data were produced by immunoSEQ multiplex PCR, yet TCRdb's version contains in-frame clones alone and is incomplete. The sample lists about 97,000 clones, 75% to 95% occurring once. The sample originates from a study of graft-versus-host responses after intestinal transplantation. Overall study: Induction with anti-thymocyte globulin, then tacrolimus and steroids for three to four years, was given to all recipients. Points from the study as a whole: In patients with graft-donor T cell macrochimerism, allograft graft-versus-host to host-versus-graft clonal ratios were high.

This clonotype was sampled from a human patient who received an intestinal transplant, so some T cells may come from the graft donor. The rearrangement joins TRBV7-2 to TRBJ2-2; D is perhaps TRBD1 (5 bases). Sequences were derived from PBMCs, sampled about 450 days after intestinal transplant. This chain's CDR3 is CASSRGPPENTGELFF. DNA of the CDR3: TGTGCCAGCAGCAGGGGCCCACCCGAGAACACCGGGGAGCTGTTTTTT.